Listed here are 19 T cell receptor beta chains from one sample, sequenced in a study of ipilimumab plus nivolumab after autologous stem cell transplantation. Repertoires were generated with immunoSEQ multiplex PCR, while TCRdb's copy carries only in-frame clones and drops some. Among under 20,000 clones, 81% were seen once, and the ten largest hold roughly 7.5%. This specimen consisted of PBMCs, obtained in a trial of ipilimumab plus nivolumab as post-transplant consolidation. These receptors were obtained from a male donor with diffuse large B-cell lymphoma.

The chain recombines TRBV2 with TRBJ1-6, with D hard to call. V lost 4 bases, J lost 8 bases, and 12 bases lay in between. Germline V gives CDR1 SNHLY, CDR2 FYNNEI. This CDR3 has 14 residues. The CDR3 region has the DNA TGTGCCAGCAGTGTTTGGGGTTACTATTCACCCCTCCACTTT. This encodes CASSVWGYYSPLHF. The whole variable domain, filled in from reference TRBV2 and TRBJ1-6, reads EPEVTQTPSHQVTQMGQEVILRCVPISNHLYFYWYRQILGQKVEFLVSFYNNEISEKSEIFDDQFSVERPDGSNFTLKIRSTKLEDSAMYFCASSVWGYYSPLHFGNGTRLTVT.

The chain recombines TRBV29-1 with TRBJ2-1; 11 bases are shared with TRBD2. The germline CDR1 and CDR2 sequences are SQVTM and ANQGSEA. Germline trimming cut 6 bases from V and 8 bases from J; bases unmatched to any gene: 6. This CDR3 region has 13 residues. The CDR3 DNA reads as TGCAGCGTGCTTAGCGGGGGGGTCTATGAGCAGTTCTTC. Encoded protein: CSVLSGGVYEQFF.

Here the CDR3 reads CASSPRISDEQYF. The CDR3 nucleotides read TGTGCCAGCTCACCACGGATCTCTGACGAGCAGTACTTC. The chain recombines TRBV18 with TRBJ2-7; D ambiguous. Trimming took 1 base from V and 5 from J, leaving 9 bases between them. In germline, CDR1 is KGHSH, CDR2 LQKENI. This CDR3 is 13 amino acids long.

The chain combines TRBV19 with TRBJ1-2; possible D gene TRBD1, 6 bases. CDR1 and CDR2 from the germline V gene are LNHDA and SQIVND (reference sequence). The CDR3 is 13 amino acids. V dropped 7 bases and J dropped 4 bases, with 13 bases sitting between them. The CDR3 DNA follows: TGTGCCAGTACCTCCGACAGGTCCTATGGCTACACCTTC. Protein product: CASTSDRSYGYTF.

This rearrangement joins TRBV5-6 to TRBJ2-5; D remains ambiguous. The tail of the sequence fits TRBJ2-7 better, so the J call may be wrong. The CDR3 totals 12 residues. Germline values: CDR1 SGHDT, CDR2 YYEEEE. The CDR3 protein is CASSEGFNEQYF. CDR3 nucleotide sequence: TGTGCCAGCAGCGAAGGCTTTAACGAGCAGTACTTC.

This sequence joins TRBV27 and TRBJ1-2; 7 bases are shared with TRBD1. The CDR3 runs 14 residues. Germline V lookup: CDR1 MNHEY, CDR2 SMNVEV (reference sequence). The ends lost 3 bases at V and 4 bases at J; junction bases unmatched: 5. The chain's CDR3 is CASSLTGSGYGYTF. The CDR3 DNA reads TGTGCCAGCAGTTTGACAGGGTCTGGCTATGGCTACACCTTC.

This clone was seen once. Here the CDR3 DNA reads TGCGCCAGCATGGAGCCCGCGCAGGGCAACTATGGCTACACCTTC. Translated: CASMEPAQGNYGYTF. The V gene is TRBV10-2, the J gene TRBJ1-2; possible D gene TRBD1, 5 bases. Germline V gene data show CDR1 as WSHSY and CDR2 as SAAADI. The CDR3 length is 15 residues. The V end was cut by 7 bases, the J end by 2 bases, with 17 bases between.

The J gene is TRBJ1-1, the V gene TRBV5-1, with a tentative D call TRBD1 (5 bases). Germline CDR1 reads SGHRS; CDR2 reads YFSETQ. V was trimmed by 0 bases and J by 0 bases, leaving 6 bases between them. This CDR3 contains 14 residues. CDR3 sequence (DNA): TGCGCCAGCAGCTTGGCAGGGATGAACACTGAAGCTTTCTTT. Its translation: CASSLAGMNTEAFF.

The chain uses TRBV7-6 and TRBJ2-1, with 7 nucleotides matching TRBD1. The CDR3 runs to 14 residues. Germline assignment: CDR1 SGHVS and CDR2 FNYEAQ. V shed 5 bases and J 6 bases; nucleotides not matched to a gene: 7. CDR3 nucleotide sequence: TGTGCCAGCAGCCCAGGGACAGAGTCCAATGAGCAGTTCTTC. Encoded protein: CASSPGTESNEQFF. Full variable domain (rest looked up from reference TRBV7-6 and TRBJ2-1): GAGVSQSPRYKVTKRGQDVALRCDPISGHVSLYWYRQALGQGPEFLTYFNYEAQQDKSGLPNDRFSAERPEGSISTLTIQRTEQRDSAMYRCASSPGTESNEQFFGPGTRLTVL.

The rearrangement uses TRBV6-6 and TRBJ1-5; tentatively, D is TRBD1 (5 bases). Germline V gene data show CDR1 as MNHNY and CDR2 as SVGAGI (reference sequence). V was cut by 5 bases and J by 3 bases, with 17 bases left in between. The CDR3 is 16 residues long. In DNA form, the CDR3 reads TGTGCCAGCAGTCCAACCCTAGACAGCTCCAATCAGCCCCAGCATTTT. This gives the protein CASSPTLDSSNQPQHF.

The CDR3 coding sequence is TGTGCCAGCAGCTTAGAACTAGCGGGGACCTACGAGCAGTACTTC. This encodes CASSLELAGTYEQYF. V usage is TRBV7-2 and J usage is TRBJ2-7; 10 nucleotides line up with TRBD2. The CDR3 contains 15 residues. In germline, CDR1 is SGHTA, CDR2 FQGNSA. J lost 2 bases, V lost 1 base, and 2 bases had no gene match.

The chain links TRBV11-2 to TRBJ2-3; 9 nucleotides agree with TRBD1. The CDR3 runs to 15 residues. J was trimmed by 5 bases and V by 5 bases; bases with no gene match: 8. The V gene's germline CDR1 is SGHAT and CDR2 FQNNGV. The CDR3 here is CASSRTGGLIDTQYF. The CDR3 coding sequence is TGTGCCAGCAGCAGAACAGGGGGCTTGATAGATACGCAGTATTTT. Looking up the rest from reference TRBV11-2 and TRBJ2-3 gives the full variable domain: EAGVAQSPRYKIIEKRQSVAFWCNPISGHATLYWYQQILGQGPKLLIQFQNNGVVDDSQLPKDRFSAERLKGVDSTLKIQPAKLEDSAVYLCASSRTGGLIDTQYFGPGTRLTVL.

This clone was recorded a few times. The rearrangement uses TRBV10-1 and TRBJ2-7; TRBD1 is a possible D gene (6 bases). The germline gives CDR1 WNHNN, CDR2 SYGVQD (reference sequence). Trimming cost V 10 bases and J 4 bases, with 23 bases left between them. CDR3 size: 15 residues. The CDR3, as DNA: TGCGCCACCTCGTTCCCATGGGACATCTATTACGAGCAGTACTTC. Translated: CATSFPWDIYYEQYF.

The chain joins TRBV28 to TRBJ2-1, with D possibly matching TRBD2 (6 bases). The CDR3 consists of 14 residues. V lost 11 bases and J lost 8, with 22 bases in between. Germline V CDR1 and CDR2: MDHEN, SYDVKM. The CDR3 sequence: CAAAGTAFPHEQFF. The CDR3 DNA sequence: TGTGCCGCTGCCGGGACTGCCTTCCCCCATGAGCAGTTCTTC.

This clone was counted once. The chain carries TRBV5-1 and TRBJ2-3, with D unresolved. CDR1 and CDR2 (germline): SGHRS, YFSETQ. The CDR3 length is 12 residues. With 1 base removed from V and 3 bases from J, the gap between germline ends came to 3 bases. The CDR3 nucleotides are TGCGCCAGCAGCTTGCGAACAGATACGCAGTATTTT. Protein: CASSLRTDTQYF.

The chain recombines TRBV9 with TRBJ2-1, with a weak D call TRBD2 (7 bases). The CDR3 extends over 15 amino acids. Trimming left V 0 bases short and J 9 bases short, with 16 bases between. The V gene's germline CDR1 is SGDLS and CDR2 YYNGEE. The chain's CDR3 is CASSVATSRGGEQFF. CDR3 nucleotide sequence: TGTGCCAGCAGCGTAGCGACTAGTAGGGGGGGTGAGCAGTTCTTC.

The chain uses TRBV5-1 and TRBJ2-3; maybe TRBD2 (5 bases). The CDR3 runs to 16 residues. In germline, CDR1 is SGHRS, CDR2 YFSETQ. V was shortened by 0 bases and J by 0 bases, with 11 bases between the two germline ends. For the CDR3, the DNA is TGCGCCAGCAGCTTGGTTCGCGGGTCTAGCACAGATACGCAGTATTTT. Protein product: CASSLVRGSSTDTQYF.

The V gene is TRBV9, the J gene TRBJ1-5, with a possible D match to TRBD1 (6 bases). There are 15 residues in the CDR3. The V end was cut by 4 bases, the J end by 6 bases, with 17 bases between. Germline CDR1 is SGDLS and CDR2 is YYNGEE. Here the CDR3 DNA reads TGTGCCAGCAGCCCCAGCGGTCAGGGGAGTCAGCCCCAGCATTTT. Its translation is CASSPSGQGSQPQHF.

The chain is built from TRBV10-2 and TRBJ1-4; D unclear. This CDR3 is built from 13 residues. The V end was cut by 7 bases, the J end by 5 bases, with 11 bases between. Germline-derived CDR1 and CDR2 are WSHSY and SAAADI. This CDR3 is CASKPDENEKLFF. CDR3 nucleotides: TGCGCCAGCAAACCGGACGAAAATGAAAAACTGTTTTTT.